The next 15 T cell receptor beta chains were all read from a single sample in a study of blood T cell dynamics during melanoma immunotherapy. TCRdb keeps only in-frame clones here, not all; method: immunoSEQ multiplex PCR. This sample yields 4,000 to 5,000 clones, of which 88% are seen a single time; 30% belongs to the top ten. The time point: week 3, after first cycle of checkpoint inhibitor. The sequenced sample was blood, obtained from a patient treated with checkpoint blockade. These TCRs come from a human donor with melanoma.

CDR3 nucleotides: TGTGCCAGTGGAGACAGAGGGGGAACTAGCGTACGAAATGAGCAGTTCTTC. It is translated as CASGDRGGTSVRNEQFF. The chain links TRBV19 to TRBJ2-1, with D possibly being TRBD2 (7 bases). The V and J ends lost 8 bases and 7 bases respectively, with 27 bases between them. Germline CDR1 is LNHDA and CDR2 is SQIVND (reference sequence). There are 17 residues in the CDR3.

This chain connects TRBV7-9 to TRBJ1-5; a possible D gene is TRBD1 (5 bases). CDR1 is SEHNR, CDR2 FQNEAQ, per germline (reference sequence). The CDR3 is 15 residues long. Trimming cost V 3 bases and J 4 bases, with 13 bases left between them. The CDR3 sequence is CASSFSGAENQPQHF. The CDR3 region has the DNA TGTGCCAGCAGCTTTTCCGGGGCTGAGAATCAGCCCCAGCATTTT.

The V call is TRBV6-1, the J call TRBJ2-1; D may be TRBD2 (6 bases). The V and J ends lost 4 bases and 4 bases respectively, with 14 bases between them. There are 15 residues in the CDR3. Germline values: CDR1 MNHNS, CDR2 SASEGT. In DNA, the CDR3 is TGTGCCAGCAGTGTTCACGTCGGGACTTACAATGAGCAGTTCTTC. Its translation is CASSVHVGTYNEQFF.

CDR3 protein: CASSSGTDGYTF. The CDR3 DNA sequence: TGTGCCAGCAGCTCCGGGACCGATGGCTACACCTTC. This chain uses TRBV7-8 with TRBJ1-2, with D maybe TRBD1 (5 bases). This CDR3 has 12 amino acids. V lost 4 bases and J lost 6, with 9 bases in between. Germline V gene data show CDR1 as SGHVS and CDR2 as FQNEAQ. The full variable domain, with the rest looked up from reference TRBV7-8 and TRBJ1-2, is GAGVSQSPRYKVAKRGQDVALRCDPISGHVSLFWYQQALGQGPEFLTYFQNEAQLDKSGLPSDRFFAERPEGSVSTLKIQRTQQEDSAVYLCASSSGTDGYTFGSGTRLTVV.

The rearrangement links TRBV29-1 to TRBJ2-3; D gene uncertain. V was shortened by 7 bases and J by 0 bases, with 5 bases between the two germline ends. This CDR3 has 11 amino acids. Germline lookup yields CDR1 SQVTM and CDR2 ANQGSEA. The CDR3 DNA follows: TGCAGCGACACAAGCACAGATACGCAGTATTTT. Translating it yields CSDTSTDTQYF.

This rearrangement joins TRBV27 to TRBJ2-7; TRBD2 is a possible D gene (6 bases). Per the germline V gene, CDR1 is MNHEY and CDR2 is SMNVEV (reference sequence). This CDR3 is built from 13 residues. Deletions cut 2 bases from V and 4 bases from J, with 9 bases between. The CDR3 protein is CASSLTGEYEQYF. CDR3 sequence (DNA): TGTGCCAGCAGTTTAACGGGAGAGTACGAGCAGTACTTC.

The J gene is TRBJ1-2, the V gene TRBV7-2; D remains ambiguous. Germline-derived CDR1 and CDR2 are SGHTA and FQGNSA. V was shortened by 7 bases and J by 3 bases, with 15 bases between the two germline ends. The CDR3 spans 14 residues. CDR3 sequence (DNA): TGTGCCAGCATGCCTCTCCAGGAATACTATGGCTACACCTTC. Its protein is CASMPLQEYYGYTF.

This clone was seen a single time. The V and J genes are TRBV5-1 and TRBJ2-7; 8 bases agree with TRBD1. The CDR3 is 15 residues long. Germline-derived CDR1 and CDR2 are SGHRS and YFSETQ. J was trimmed by 5 bases and V by 4 bases; bases with no gene match: 11. The CDR3 bases are TGCGCCAGCAGCACTGGGACAGGAATCAACGACGAGCAGTACTTC. This encodes CASSTGTGINDEQYF.

The V and J genes are TRBV19 and TRBJ1-2, with 7 nucleotides matching TRBD1. The trim removed 7 bases at V and 9 bases at J, leaving 14 bases unmatched. Looked up from germline, CDR1 is LNHDA and CDR2 is SQIVND (reference sequence). The CDR3 has 14 residues. CDR3 residues: CASTLRSNRGSYTF. Here the CDR3 DNA reads TGTGCCAGTACCCTAAGGAGTAACAGGGGTAGCTACACCTTC.

The CDR3 sequence: CASSFQTENTGELFF. The DNA of the CDR3 is TGCGCCAGCAGCTTCCAGACAGAGAACACCGGGGAGCTGTTTTTT. This sequence joins TRBV5-1 and TRBJ2-2; possible D gene TRBD1, 5 bases. The CDR3 totals 15 residues. V lost 2 bases and J lost 1, with 9 bases in between. CDR1 is SGHRS and CDR2 is YFSETQ in the germline V gene. Based on the CDR3 plus reference TRBV5-1 and TRBJ2-2, the full variable domain is KAGVTQTPRYLIKTRGQQVTLSCSPISGHRSVSWYQQTPGQGLQFLFEYFSETQRNKGNFPGRFSGRQFSNSRSEMNVSTLELGDSALYLCASSFQTENTGELFFGEGSRLTVL.

The chain joins TRBV7-2 to TRBJ2-1; no clear D gene. V lost 1 base, J lost 8 bases, and 9 bases lay in between. This CDR3 has 13 amino acids. Germline V gene sequence: CDR1 SGHTA, CDR2 FQGNSA. The CDR3 region has the DNA TGTGCCAGCAGCTTAGGAGGTATGGATGAGCAGTTCTTC. This sequence encodes CASSLGGMDEQFF.

The chain uses TRBV15 and TRBJ1-3; D call uncertain. This CDR3 has 14 residues. V gave up 5 bases and J gave up 4 bases, with 12 bases separating them. CDR1 is LNHNV, CDR2 YYDKDF, per germline (reference sequence). As DNA, the CDR3 is TGTGCCACCAGCCAGACATCTTCAGGAAACACCATATATTTT. It encodes CATSQTSSGNTIYF.

This rearrangement joins TRBV5-4 to TRBJ2-3, with 10 bases identical to TRBD2. Germline loops: CDR1 SGHNT, CDR2 YYREEE (reference sequence). This CDR3 spans 15 amino acids. V lost 5 bases and J lost 1; bases outside the gene matches: 4. In DNA, the CDR3 is TGTGCCAGCAGTCGGACTAGCGGCCGCACAGATACGCAGTATTTT. Encoded protein: CASSRTSGRTDTQYF.

This clone was observed a handful of times. The rearrangement links TRBV14 to TRBJ1-1, with a possible D match to TRBD1 (5 bases). Germline lookup yields CDR1 SGHDN and CDR2 FVKESK. Between the trimmed V and J ends, which lost 1 base and 1 base, there was a span of 10 bases. The CDR3 has 15 residues. CDR3: CASSQAAGWNTEAFF. The CDR3 region has the DNA TGTGCCAGCAGCCAAGCCGCAGGGTGGAACACTGAAGCTTTCTTT.

The chain couples TRBV19 to TRBJ2-5; 8 bases align to TRBD2. The germline CDR1 and CDR2 sequences are LNHDA and SQIVND (reference sequence). The CDR3 length is 16 residues. After removal of 1 base from V and 2 bases from J, the junction contained 6 bases not matched to a gene. CDR3 nucleotide sequence: TGTGCCAGTAGTATAGGGTTTAGCGGGATACAAGAGACCCAGTACTTC. Its translation: CASSIGFSGIQETQYF.